This TCR beta chain was found in a study of cytomegalovirus exposure and HLA in healthy donors. The assay was immunoSEQ multiplex PCR, and TCRdb's table has in-frame clones only and misses some. Altogether around 300,000 clones are present, 86% being singletons, with the ten largest covering 1%. The junction had 5 bases not matched to a gene; V was cut back by 0 bases and J by 4 bases. The CDR3 runs 15 residues. The germline V gene has CDR1 MNHEY and CDR2 SMNVEV (reference sequence). The sequenced sample consisted of PBMCs. The V gene is TRBV27, the J gene TRBJ1-2; 7 nucleotides agree with TRBD1. The clonotype comes from a woman under 30 in good health and CMV-seronegative. Written as DNA, the CDR3 is TGTGCCAGCAGTTTATCGCAAGGGGGCGGCTATGGCTACACCTTC. It yields the protein CASSLSQGGGYGYTF.